The 20 T cell receptor beta chains reported below all come from one sample, sequenced in a study of blood T cell repertoires in COVID-19. Profiling relied on immunoSEQ multiplex PCR, and the TCRdb table lists in-frame clones only, not all of them. The sample gives roughly 250,000 clones, 65% to 90% of which show up once; about 4.8% is in the top ten. Sequenced sample: peripheral blood. The receptors derive from a woman aged 70-85 years with acute or convalescent COVID-19.

The V gene is TRBV18, the J gene TRBJ1-6; D perhaps matches TRBD1 (6 bases). V was cut by 3 bases and J by 3 bases, with 9 bases left in between. The CDR3 spans 15 residues. Germline V gene data show CDR1 as KGHSH and CDR2 as LQKENI. The CDR3 DNA reads as TGTGCCAGCTCACCCTCGGACAGCTATAATTCACCCCTCCACTTT. The encoded protein is CASSPSDSYNSPLHF.

This sequence joins TRBV28 and TRBJ2-2, with 9 bases fitting TRBD1. The ends lost 6 bases at V and 5 bases at J; junction bases unmatched: 7. The V gene's germline CDR1 is MDHEN and CDR2 SYDVKM. CDR3 size: 15 residues. CDR3 sequence (DNA): TGTGCCAGCAGCCGGGACAGGGCTTTTACCGGGGAGCTGTTTTTT. This gives the protein CASSRDRAFTGELFF.

The chain is built from TRBV4-2 and TRBJ1-2; tentative D call: TRBD1 (5 bases). Germline loops: CDR1 LGHNA, CDR2 YNFKEQ. CDR3 length equals 17 residues. Trimming took off 0 bases at V and 0 bases at J, with 14 bases between the two ends. CDR3 DNA sequence: TGTGCCAGCAGCCAAGATCAGTTGGCAGGGACTAACTATGGCTACACCTTC. Translating gives CASSQDQLAGTNYGYTF.

The chain couples TRBV7-2 to TRBJ2-1, with 7 nucleotides matching TRBD1. CDR1 is SGHTA, CDR2 FQGNSA, per germline. The CDR3 spans 15 residues. V gave up 5 bases and J gave up 6 bases; unmatched junction bases: 10. The CDR3 region is CASSVVEGAFNEQFF. CDR3 bases: TGTGCCAGCAGCGTGGTAGAGGGGGCATTCAATGAGCAGTTCTTC. Looking up the rest from reference TRBV7-2 and TRBJ2-1 gives the full variable domain: GAGVSQSPSNKVTEKGKDVELRCDPISGHTALYWYRQSLGQGLEFLIYFQGNSAPDKSGLPSDRFSAERTGGSVSTLTIQRTQQEDSAVYLCASSVVEGAFNEQFFGPGTRLTVL.

V is TRBV7-9 and J is TRBJ1-3; D is unresolved. CDR1 and CDR2 (germline): SEHNR, FQNEAQ (reference sequence). This CDR3 is built from 16 residues. V lost 5 bases to trimming and J lost 0 bases, with 14 bases between them. This CDR3 reads CASSQNFTDSGNTIYF. For the CDR3, the DNA is TGTGCCAGCAGCCAAAACTTTACAGACTCTGGAAACACCATATATTTT. Based on the CDR3 plus reference TRBV7-9 and TRBJ1-3, the full variable domain is DTGVSQNPRHKITKRGQNVTFRCDPISEHNRLYWYRQTLGQGPEFLTYFQNEAQLEKSRLLSDRFSAERPKGSFSTLEIQRTEQGDSAMYLCASSQNFTDSGNTIYFGEGSWLTVV.

Ten or more counts support this clone. The J gene is TRBJ1-6, the V gene TRBV11-2; D is possibly TRBD1 (5 bases). This CDR3 comprises 15 residues. CDR1 is SGHAT, CDR2 FQNNGV, per germline. Trimming removed 1 base at V and 7 bases at J, with 11 bases between. The CDR3 loop is CASSLGNRPNSPLHF. CDR3 DNA: TGTGCCAGCAGCTTAGGTAACAGGCCCAATTCACCCCTCCACTTT.

The rearrangement links TRBV6-6 to TRBJ1-2, with 10 bases matching TRBD1. This CDR3 has 16 residues. Per germline, CDR1 MNHNY and CDR2 SVGAGI (reference sequence). V lost 6 bases to trimming and J lost 8 bases; unmatched junction nucleotides: 15. This CDR3 reads CASSTGTGAFQGGYTF. CDR3 DNA: TGTGCCAGCAGCACCGGGACAGGGGCCTTCCAAGGCGGCTACACCTTC.

Concerning this clone itself: The same CDR3 arises from other DNA sequences in this sample as well. This rearrangement joins TRBV3-1 (or the pseudogene TRBV3-2) to TRBJ2-7; 13 nucleotides align to TRBD2. The CDR3 covers 15 residues. The germline V gene encodes CDR1 LGHDT and CDR2 YNNKEL (reference sequence). V trimming: 2 bases; J trimming: 4 bases; junction bases outside the gene matches: 2. Here the CDR3 DNA reads TGTGCCAGCAGCCAAACTAGCGGGGGGGCGTACGAGCAGTACTTC. Translation: CASSQTSGGAYEQYF.

This clone was recorded only once. The chain combines TRBV5-1 with TRBJ2-5; 10 bases align to TRBD1. Losses at the gene ends were 0 bases for V and 4 bases for J; bases not matched to a gene: 3. The germline V gene encodes CDR1 SGHRS and CDR2 YFSETQ. The CDR3 runs to 15 residues. CDR3 sequence (DNA): TGCGCCAGCAGCTTGGGGACAGGGGGGCCAGAGACCCAGTACTTC. Translation: CASSLGTGGPETQYF.

The gene calls are TRBV11-1 and TRBJ2-7; D call uncertain. This CDR3 spans 14 amino acids. The germline V gene has CDR1 SGHAT and CDR2 FQDESV (reference sequence). V dropped 4 bases and J dropped 2 bases, with 12 bases sitting between them. CDR3 bases: TGTGCCAGCAGCTCCCCTTCGGCGGCCTACGAGCAGTACTTC. The encoded protein is CASSSPSAAYEQYF.

The CDR3 bases are TGTGCCAGCAGTGATACGGGACAGGGAGGCAATCAGCCCCAGCATTTT. Encoded protein: CASSDTGQGGNQPQHF. V and J are TRBV6-1 and TRBJ1-5, with TRBD1 identical over 9 bases. The germline CDR1 and CDR2 sequences are MNHNS and SASEGT. This CDR3 has 16 amino acids. The junction had 5 bases not matched to a gene; V was cut back by 3 bases and J by 2 bases.

Turning to this clone: Different DNA sequences within this sample yield the same CDR3. J is TRBJ1-1 and V is TRBV9, with 7 nucleotides matching TRBD1. The CDR3 totals 14 residues. Germline V gives CDR1 SGDLS, CDR2 YYNGEE. Trimming removed 0 bases from V and 5 bases from J; junction bases left unmatched: 4. The DNA for the CDR3 is TGTGCCAGCAGCGTAGGACAGGGCGGAACTGAAGCTTTCTTT. Its translation is CASSVGQGGTEAFF. Full variable domain (outside the CDR3, taken from reference TRBV9 and TRBJ1-1): DSGVTQTPKHLITATGQRVTLRCSPRSGDLSVYWYQQSLDQGLQFLIQYYNGEERAKGNILERFSAQQFPDLHSELNLSSLELGDSALYFCASSVGQGGTEAFFGQGTRLTVV.

The chain carries TRBV28 and TRBJ2-2; 8 nucleotides match TRBD1. Germline-derived CDR1 and CDR2 are MDHEN and SYDVKM. V shed 4 bases and J 1 base; nucleotides not matched to a gene: 8. The CDR3 contains 17 residues. This CDR3 reads CASSSEAGTGNTGELFF. The CDR3 nucleotides are TGTGCCAGCAGTTCAGAGGCGGGGACAGGGAACACCGGGGAGCTGTTTTTT. Full variable domain (rest looked up from reference TRBV28 and TRBJ2-2): DVKVTQSSRYLVKRTGEKVFLECVQDMDHENMFWYRQDPGLGLRLIYFSYDVKMKEKGDIPEGYSVSREKKERFSLILESASTNQTSMYLCASSSEAGTGNTGELFFGEGSRLTVL.

The chain employs TRBV20-1 and TRBJ1-4; 8 positions match TRBD1. Trimming cost V 5 bases and J 16 bases; bases outside gene matches: 9. Germline lookup yields CDR1 DFQATT and CDR2 SNEGSKA (reference sequence). The CDR3 is 11 residues long. CDR3 nucleotides: TGCAGTGCTGGGGGGGCAGGGGGCCGGTTTTTT. Translation gives CSAGGAGGRFF.

This clone has a single count. This chain joins TRBV10-3 and TRBJ2-3; 8 bases match TRBD1. The CDR3 is 14 amino acids. The ends lost 6 bases at V and 1 base at J; junction bases unmatched: 3. The germline gives CDR1 ENHRY, CDR2 SYGVKD. As DNA, the CDR3 is TGTGCCATCAGGCCAGGGGGCCGCACAGATACGCAGTATTTT. This sequence encodes CAIRPGGRTDTQYF.

Concerning this clone: The same CDR3 arises from other DNA sequences in this sample as well. The rearrangement links TRBV15 to TRBJ1-5; D unresolved. Germline V CDR1 and CDR2: LNHNV, YYDKDF (reference sequence). Trimming shortened V by 0 bases and J by 3 bases, and 9 bases separated the two germline ends. The CDR3 loop spans 15 amino acids. In DNA, the CDR3 is TGTGCCACCAGCAGAGATCCCGGTTCCAATCAGCCCCAGCATTTT. Encoded protein: CATSRDPGSNQPQHF.

The chain couples TRBV5-6 to TRBJ2-7, with TRBD1 matching over 7 bases. Germline V gives CDR1 SGHDT, CDR2 YYEEEE. Losses at the gene ends were 2 bases for V and 0 bases for J; bases not matched to a gene: 2. The CDR3 covers 14 residues. In DNA, the CDR3 is TGTGCCAGCAGCTTCGGGACAGACTCCTACGAGCAGTACTTC. Translating it yields CASSFGTDSYEQYF.

In regard to this clone: Distinct nucleotide sequences in the sample also encode this CDR3. This chain uses TRBV6-5 with TRBJ1-5; possible D gene TRBD1, 6 bases. Germline values: CDR1 MNHEY, CDR2 SVGAGI. The CDR3 extends over 14 amino acids. Between the trimmed V and J ends, which lost 5 bases and 4 bases, there was a span of 12 bases. CDR3 region: CASSPPQGNQPQHF. The DNA of the CDR3 is TGTGCCAGCAGTCCCCCCCAGGGGAATCAGCCCCAGCATTTT.

J is TRBJ1-2 and V is TRBV7-2; no clear D. Trimming shortened V by 2 bases and J by 7 bases, and 11 bases separated the two germline ends. The CDR3 has 13 amino acids. Germline V lookup: CDR1 SGHTA, CDR2 FQGNSA. CDR3 in DNA: TGTGCCAGCAGCTTACGACAAGTTGCTGGCTACACCTTC. It translates to CASSLRQVAGYTF. The full variable domain, with the rest looked up from reference TRBV7-2 and TRBJ1-2, is GAGVSQSPSNKVTEKGKDVELRCDPISGHTALYWYRQSLGQGLEFLIYFQGNSAPDKSGLPSDRFSAERTGGSVSTLTIQRTQQEDSAVYLCASSLRQVAGYTFGSGTRLTVV.

This clone has only a few counts. This rearrangement joins TRBV2 to TRBJ1-2; D remains ambiguous. This CDR3 comprises 11 residues. The V gene lost 4 bases and the J gene lost 8 bases, with 8 bases spanning the gap. CDR1 is SNHLY and CDR2 is FYNNEI in the germline V gene. CDR3 region: CASSAEGGYTF. CDR3 DNA sequence: TGTGCCAGCAGTGCGGAGGGAGGCTACACCTTC.